This paragraph reports one T cell receptor (beta chain). Antigen unknown. This sample is drawn from a study of T cell responses to AZD1222 COVID-19 vaccine. Whole-study findings and limits: Donors, mostly white British, included more females; clonal diversity was possibly underestimated. Only five to seven individuals given AZD1222 were seropositive at baseline. Among spike-specific TCRs, nearly half reportedly target unmutated variant regions. Sampling captured repertoires only after the peak T cell response.

The method was immunoSEQ multiplex PCR; TCRdb's version includes in-frame clones alone and lacks a portion of them. The table includes 180,000 or so clones, over 90% detected once. The CDR3 loop spans 13 amino acids. After removal of 7 bases from V and 0 bases from J, the junction contained 5 bases not matched to a gene. Germline CDR1 SQVTM, CDR2 ANQGSEA. The chain carries TRBV29-1 and TRBJ1-1, with 7 bases fitting TRBD1. The receptor was derived from an adult in good health. The specimen was peripheral blood, collected on day 0 of AZD1222 vaccination. CDR3 residues: CSARGQMNTEAFF. The CDR3 coding sequence is TGCAGCGCACGGGGACAGATGAACACTGAAGCTTTCTTT.